This T cell receptor beta chain is from a study of CD8+ T cells in alopecia areata. Overall study findings and caveats: Normal scalp had lower clonality than lesional scalp, with alopecia totalis/universalis lesions showing this most strongly.

As regards this clone: Its antigen is currently unknown.

Sequencing relied on a cDNA template that was reverse transcribed from extracted RNA. Profiling relied on immunoSEQ multiplex PCR, and the TCRdb table lists in-frame clones only, not all of them. This table has approximately 89,000 clones, roughly 47% appearing once. CDR1 LNHNV and CDR2 YYDKDF come from the germline V gene (reference sequence). V lost 1 base to trimming and J lost 4 bases; unmatched junction nucleotides: 8. This CDR3 is 17 amino acids long. What was sequenced was CD4+ T cells sorted from blood. This TCR was recovered from a human donor with alopecia areata. This chain uses TRBV15 with TRBJ2-1; 9 bases map to TRBD2. The CDR3 region is CATSRGHSAGGYNEQFF. DNA for the CDR3: TGTGCCACCAGCAGAGGCCATTCAGCGGGGGGTTACAATGAGCAGTTCTTC.